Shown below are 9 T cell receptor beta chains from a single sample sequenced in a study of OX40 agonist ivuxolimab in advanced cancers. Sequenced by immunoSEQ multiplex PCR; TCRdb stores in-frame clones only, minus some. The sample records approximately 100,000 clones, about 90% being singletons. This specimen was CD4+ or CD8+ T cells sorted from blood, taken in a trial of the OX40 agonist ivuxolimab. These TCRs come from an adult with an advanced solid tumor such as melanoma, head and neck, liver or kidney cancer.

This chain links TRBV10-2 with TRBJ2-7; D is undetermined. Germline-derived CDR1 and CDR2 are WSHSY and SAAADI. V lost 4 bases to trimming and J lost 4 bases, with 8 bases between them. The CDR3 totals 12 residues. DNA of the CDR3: TGCGCCAGCAGTGGCAGCCTATACGAGCAGTACTTC. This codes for CASSGSLYEQYF.

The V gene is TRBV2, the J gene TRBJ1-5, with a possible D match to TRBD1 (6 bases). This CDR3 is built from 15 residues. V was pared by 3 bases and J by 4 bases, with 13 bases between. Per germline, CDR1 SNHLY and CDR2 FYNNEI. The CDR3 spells CASSDRGGRNQPQHF. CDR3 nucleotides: TGTGCCAGCAGTGATAGGGGGGGGCGAAATCAGCCCCAGCATTTT.

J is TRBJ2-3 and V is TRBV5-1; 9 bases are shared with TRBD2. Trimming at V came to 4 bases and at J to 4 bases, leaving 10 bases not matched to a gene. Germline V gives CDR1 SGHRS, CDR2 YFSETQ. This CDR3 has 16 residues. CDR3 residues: CASSPNSGSGADTQYF. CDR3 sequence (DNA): TGCGCCAGCAGCCCCAATAGCGGGAGCGGGGCAGATACGCAGTATTTT.

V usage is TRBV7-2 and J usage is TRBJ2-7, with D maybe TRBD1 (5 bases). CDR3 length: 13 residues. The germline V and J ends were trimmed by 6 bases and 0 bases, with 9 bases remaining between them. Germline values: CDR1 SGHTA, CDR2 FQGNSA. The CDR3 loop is CASSGANSYEQYF. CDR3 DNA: TGTGCCAGCAGTGGGGCAAACTCCTACGAGCAGTACTTC.

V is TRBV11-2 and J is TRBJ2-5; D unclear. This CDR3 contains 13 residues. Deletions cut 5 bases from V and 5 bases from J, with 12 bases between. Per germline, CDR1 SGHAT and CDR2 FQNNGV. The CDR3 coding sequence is TGTGCCAGCAGCCAAGAACCCGCCGAGACCCAGTACTTC. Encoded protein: CASSQEPAETQYF. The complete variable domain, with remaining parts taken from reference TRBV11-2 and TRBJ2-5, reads EAGVAQSPRYKIIEKRQSVAFWCNPISGHATLYWYQQILGQGPKLLIQFQNNGVVDDSQLPKDRFSAERLKGVDSTLKIQPAKLEDSAVYLCASSQEPAETQYFGPGTRLLVL.

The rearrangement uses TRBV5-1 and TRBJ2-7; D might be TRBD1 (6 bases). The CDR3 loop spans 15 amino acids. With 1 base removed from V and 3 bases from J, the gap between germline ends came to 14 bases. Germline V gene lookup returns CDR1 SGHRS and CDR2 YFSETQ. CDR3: CASSLSAGAIYEQYF. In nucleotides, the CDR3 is TGCGCCAGCAGCTTGTCGGCAGGGGCCATCTACGAGCAGTACTTC.

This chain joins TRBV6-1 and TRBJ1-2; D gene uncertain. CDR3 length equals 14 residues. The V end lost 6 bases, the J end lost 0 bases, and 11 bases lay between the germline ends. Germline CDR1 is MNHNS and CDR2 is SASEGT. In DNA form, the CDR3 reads TGTGCCAGCAGAGGGAGGGCGGCTAACTATGGCTACACCTTC. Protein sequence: CASRGRAANYGYTF.

CDR3 in DNA: TGCGCCAGCAGTAACGGACTAGTCCACAATGAGCAGTTCTTC. Protein sequence: CASSNGLVHNEQFF. The rearrangement uses TRBV10-1 and TRBJ2-1, with TRBD2 matching over 7 bases. The V and J ends lost 5 bases and 5 bases, in that order; junction bases with no gene match: 6. This CDR3 has 14 residues. From germline, CDR1 is WNHNN and CDR2 SYGVQD (reference sequence).

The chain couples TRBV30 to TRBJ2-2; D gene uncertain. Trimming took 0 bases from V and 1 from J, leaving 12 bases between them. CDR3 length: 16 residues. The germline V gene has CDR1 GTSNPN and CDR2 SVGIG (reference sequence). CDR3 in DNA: TGTGCCTGGAGTGTACGTGGGGTGGGGAACACCGGGGAGCTGTTTTTT. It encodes CAWSVRGVGNTGELFF.